The clone carrying this TCR beta chain appeared many times. The germline V and J ends were trimmed by 7 bases and 3 bases, with 18 bases remaining between them. In germline, CDR1 is ENHRY, CDR2 SYGVKD. The CDR3 totals 15 residues. This sample was included in a study of T cells after yellow fever vaccination. TCRdb fed the 5' RACE reads into MiXCR, producing one record per CDR3 protein. The data show 35,000 to 55,000 distinct CDR3 sequences, with more than 6% seen just once and less than 11% held by the top ten. This TCR was recovered from a man between 25 and 39 years old who received the YFV17D yellow fever vaccine. The chain recombines TRBV10-3 with TRBJ1-2, with D tentatively TRBD1 (6 bases). Specimen: PBMCs, either bulk or a sorted T-cell subset (CD4+, CD8+, memory, or dextramer-sorted; not recorded which), collected 45 days after the yellow fever booster vaccination. CDR3 DNA sequence: TGTGCCATCACGAGCCGAGGAGCAGGGGACTATGGCTACACCTTC. Protein sequence: CAITSRGAGDYGYTF.